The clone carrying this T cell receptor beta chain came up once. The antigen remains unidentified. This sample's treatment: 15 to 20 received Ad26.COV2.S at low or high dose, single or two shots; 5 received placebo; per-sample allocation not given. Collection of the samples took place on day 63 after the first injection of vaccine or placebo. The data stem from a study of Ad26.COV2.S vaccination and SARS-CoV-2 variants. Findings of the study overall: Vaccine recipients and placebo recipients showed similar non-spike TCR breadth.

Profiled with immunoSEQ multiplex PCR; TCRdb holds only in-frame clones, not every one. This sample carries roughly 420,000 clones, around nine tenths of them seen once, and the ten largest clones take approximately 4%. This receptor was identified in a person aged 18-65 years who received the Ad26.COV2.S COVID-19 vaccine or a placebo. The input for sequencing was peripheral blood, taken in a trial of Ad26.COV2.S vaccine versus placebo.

The CDR3 reads CAWSGGTYSNQPQHF. CDR3 coding DNA: TGTGCCTGGAGCGGGGGAACCTATAGCAATCAGCCCCAGCATTTT. The J gene is TRBJ1-5, the V gene TRBV30; perhaps TRBD1 as D (5 bases). The CDR3 runs to 15 residues. Germline V gives CDR1 GTSNPN, CDR2 SVGIG (reference sequence). V was shortened by 3 bases and J by 0 bases, with 12 bases between the two germline ends.